This TCR beta chain appears in the sequencing data of a study of tumor-infiltrating lymphocytes in localized non-small cell lung cancer. The study's findings and limits: Not all patients were TCR sequenced, owing to tissue quantity. Different pieces of the same tissue went to different assays, confounding technical variation with intratumor heterogeneity.

In regard to this clone: Its antigen remains unidentified.

CDR3 length: 14 residues. The germline V gene encodes CDR1 MNHEY and CDR2 SVGAGI. The J segment lost 3 bases and the V segment lost 6 bases, leaving 5 bases of the junction unmatched. Only in-frame clones appear in the TCRdb table, and some are missing; sequencing was by immunoSEQ multiplex PCR. The sample lists more than 3,500 clones, 79% seen once, with nearly 9.5% in the top ten. The source material was uninvolved lung tissue not adjacent to the tumor. This sequence joins TRBV6-5 and TRBJ1-2, with 9 positions matching TRBD1. The clonotype comes from a human donor with non-small cell lung cancer. The CDR3 nucleotides read TGTGCCAGCAGCCTGGGACAGGGTGACTATGGCTACACCTTC. Its protein is CASSLGQGDYGYTF.